Presented here are 17 T cell receptor beta chains from one specimen sequenced in a study of blood T cell repertoires in COVID-19 (dated by TCRdb to the early 2020s). The library was generated by the immunoSEQ multiplex PCR assay. TCRdb carries this immuneACCESS record with in-frame sequences only. Its versions omit some clonotypes, under half of them owing to an unresolved V gene in the studies checked, with the rest unexplained. Here the sample has around 150,000 clones; around 80% occur a single time. The ten largest clones add up to 6.5% to 9% of the sample. Source material: peripheral blood. Receptors were obtained from a woman in her forties or fifties in a cohort sampled during active or convalescent COVID-19.

The CDR3 sequence is CASSADASGAIVGELFF. CDR3 DNA sequence: TGTGCCAGCAGCGCCGACGCTAGCGGGGCTATCGTCGGGGAGCTGTTTTTT. The rearrangement joins TRBV9 to TRBJ2-2, with 9 nucleotides matching TRBD2. Germline assignment: CDR1 SGDLS and CDR2 YYNGEE. The CDR3 has 17 residues. V was pared by 3 bases and J by 7 bases, with 13 bases of the junction left unmatched.

The V call is TRBV12-3 or TRBV12-4, the J call TRBJ1-2; the D is unclear. Trimming stripped 5 bases from V and 4 bases from J, with 11 bases between. The length of the CDR3 is 13 residues. For the CDR3, the DNA is TGTGCCAGCAGTCCTGACAATCTCTATGGCTACACCTTC. It is translated as CASSPDNLYGYTF.

The CDR3 DNA follows: TGCGCCAGCAGCCCCTCGAGAACGGGACAGGATGATCAGCCCCAGCATTTT. Protein product: CASSPSRTGQDDQPQHF. The chain has TRBV4-1 and TRBJ1-5; TRBD1 matches 8 bases. In germline, CDR1 is MGHRA, CDR2 YSYEKL. Trimming at V came to 4 bases and at J to 5 bases, leaving 13 bases not matched to a gene. This CDR3 has 17 amino acids.

This clone was seen a handful of times. This sequence joins TRBV3-1 (or the pseudogene TRBV3-2) and TRBJ2-1; no reliable D call. V was shortened by 1 base and J by 0 bases, with 13 bases between the two germline ends. The CDR3 totals 17 residues. Germline-derived CDR1 and CDR2 are LGHDT and YNNKEL (reference sequence). This chain's CDR3 is CASSQGFTLPSYNEQFF. The CDR3 nucleotides read TGTGCCAGCAGCCAAGGTTTTACTCTGCCCTCCTACAATGAGCAGTTCTTC.

This clone was seen only once. The chain joins TRBV5-5 to TRBJ1-4, with D tentatively TRBD1 (6 bases). The germline V gene has CDR1 SGHKS and CDR2 YYEKEE (reference sequence). The ends were cut back, 3 bases at V and 3 bases at J, with 18 bases in the middle. The CDR3 consists of 17 residues. In nucleotides, the CDR3 is TGTGCCAGCAGCTGGGGGGGTGGGACACACCCTAATGAAAAACTGTTTTTT. Protein sequence: CASSWGGGTHPNEKLFF. The variable domain in full, completed from reference TRBV5-5 and TRBJ1-4, reads DAGVTQSPTHLIKTRGQQVTLRCSPISGHKSVSWYQQVLGQGPQFIFQYYEKEERGRGNFPDRFSARQFPNYSSELNVNALLLGDSALYLCASSWGGGTHPNEKLFFGSGTQLSVL.

The CDR3 region has the DNA TGTGCCAGCAGTTTCGGGACAGGGGGCGAGGAGCCCCAGCATTTT. Translated: CASSFGTGGEEPQHF. The chain employs TRBV28 and TRBJ1-5, with TRBD1 matching over 12 bases. Germline CDR1 reads MDHEN; CDR2 reads SYDVKM. Germline trimming cut 3 bases from V and 8 bases from J; bases unmatched to any gene: 5. There are 15 residues in the CDR3. Full variable domain (outside the CDR3, taken from reference TRBV28 and TRBJ1-5): DVKVTQSSRYLVKRTGEKVFLECVQDMDHENMFWYRQDPGLGLRLIYFSYDVKMKEKGDIPEGYSVSREKKERFSLILESASTNQTSMYLCASSFGTGGEEPQHFGDGTRLSIL.

V is TRBV19 and J is TRBJ1-1; D perhaps matches TRBD1 (6 bases). Germline V CDR1 and CDR2: LNHDA, SQIVND (reference sequence). The V and J ends lost 1 base and 6 bases respectively, with 9 bases between them. The CDR3 covers 13 residues. In nucleotides, the CDR3 is TGTGCCAGTAGTATAGCTGGGACACCTGAAGCTTTCTTT. Encoded protein: CASSIAGTPEAFF.

V and J are TRBV5-8 and TRBJ1-1; D not certain. The CDR3 consists of 14 residues. V was cut by 0 bases and J by 4 bases, with 10 bases left in between. CDR1 SGHTS and CDR2 YDEGEE come from the germline V gene. The CDR3 DNA reads TGTGCCAGCAGCTTGGTCGGGTTTGGCACTGAAGCTTTCTTT. It encodes CASSLVGFGTEAFF.

This clone was seen once. The rearrangement joins TRBV30 to TRBJ2-7; 8 nucleotides line up with TRBD1. The CDR3 runs to 14 residues. CDR1 is GTSNPN and CDR2 is SVGIG in the germline V gene (reference sequence). With V trimmed by 4 bases and J by 2 bases, 7 bases remained unmatched. The CDR3 reads CAWKVGQGAYEQYF. CDR3 bases: TGTGCCTGGAAAGTCGGACAGGGCGCCTACGAGCAGTACTTC.

CDR3 in amino acids: CASSVDRGSNQPQHF. The DNA for the CDR3 is TGTGCCAGCAGCGTAGACAGGGGGAGCAATCAGCCCCAGCATTTT. The chain couples TRBV9 to TRBJ1-5; 8 bases map to TRBD1. The germline CDR1 and CDR2 sequences are SGDLS and YYNGEE. This CDR3 is 15 amino acids long. After removal of 0 bases from V and 1 base from J, the junction contained 0 bases not matched to a gene.

V gene TRBV7-3 combines with J gene TRBJ2-5; D might be TRBD1 (7 bases). CDR1 and CDR2 (germline): SGHTA, FQGTGA. The CDR3 is made up of 17 amino acids. V was shortened by 2 bases and J by 2 bases, with 18 bases between the two germline ends. CDR3 region: CASSLGAGGGVQETQYF. The CDR3 DNA reads TGTGCCAGCAGCTTAGGGGCTGGAGGGGGCGTTCAAGAGACCCAGTACTTC.

The genes are TRBV12-5 and TRBJ2-1; 10 bases are shared with TRBD2. The germline CDR1 and CDR2 sequences are LGHNT and FRNRAP. The CDR3 sequence is 16 residues long. V shed 2 bases, J shed 6 bases, and the junction held 7 bases outside the gene matches. The CDR3 sequence is CASGLRLAGPGNEQFF. The CDR3 DNA is TGTGCTAGTGGTTTGAGACTAGCGGGTCCCGGCAATGAGCAGTTCTTC.

The chain recombines TRBV9 with TRBJ2-5, with D possibly TRBD2 on 5 matching bases. Per the germline V gene, CDR1 is SGDLS and CDR2 is YYNGEE. This CDR3 contains 16 residues. Trimming pared 0 bases from V and 1 base from J, leaving 13 bases between. CDR3: CASSVVSSASQETQYF. The CDR3 coding sequence is TGTGCCAGCAGCGTAGTTAGTAGCGCTAGCCAAGAGACCCAGTACTTC.

The rearrangement uses TRBV19 and TRBJ1-3; 7 nucleotides agree with TRBD1. CDR1 is LNHDA and CDR2 is SQIVND in the germline V gene (reference sequence). CDR3 length: 14 amino acids. J was trimmed by 5 bases and V by 8 bases; bases with no gene match: 9. The CDR3 nucleotides are TGTGCCAGTCGTTCACCGGGACAGAGAAACACCATATATTTT. This codes for CASRSPGQRNTIYF.

J is TRBJ2-3 and V is TRBV2, with 13 nucleotides matching TRBD2. CDR1 and CDR2 (germline): SNHLY, FYNNEI. The CDR3 spans 15 residues. Trimming cost V 4 bases and J 7 bases; bases outside gene matches: 5. The CDR3: CASSGRLAGGNTQYF. Written as DNA, the CDR3 is TGTGCCAGCAGTGGTAGACTAGCGGGGGGAAATACGCAGTATTTT.

This clone was observed a few times. This chain joins TRBV15 and TRBJ2-1; possibly TRBD2 for D (6 bases). Trimming pared 0 bases from V and 5 bases from J, leaving 14 bases between. Looked up from germline, CDR1 is LNHNV and CDR2 is YYDKDF (reference sequence). The CDR3 extends over 16 amino acids. CDR3 bases: TGTGCCACCAGCAGAGATGGAGGGGAAGGGAACAATGAGCAGTTCTTC. The encoded protein is CATSRDGGEGNNEQFF. The whole variable domain, filled in from reference TRBV15 and TRBJ2-1, reads DAMVIQNPRYQVTQFGKPVTLSCSQTLNHNVMYWYQQKSSQAPKLLFHYYDKDFNNEADTPDNFQSRRPNTSFCFLDIRSPGLGDTAMYLCATSRDGGEGNNEQFFGPGTRLTVL.

This rearrangement joins TRBV19 to TRBJ1-1, with D possibly being TRBD1 (5 bases). Germline V gives CDR1 LNHDA, CDR2 SQIVND (reference sequence). V was pared by 7 bases and J by 8 bases, with 14 bases between. The CDR3 has 12 residues. CDR3 in DNA: TGTGCCAGTACCCCGGGGACTAGAGAAGCTTTCTTT. Translating gives CASTPGTREAFF.